This T cell receptor beta chain originates from a study of T cells in Graves' hyperthyroidism and ophthalmopathy. CDR3 length: 11 residues. Germline V gene sequence: CDR1 SGHAT, CDR2 FQNNGV. V lost 11 bases and J 2 bases, leaving 10 bases between the germline ends. Of note for this clonotype: Its target is not known.

General study points: Median prediction lead before ophthalmopathy onset was 6.5 months with the model.

RNA transcripts were the template for amplifying TCR beta CDR3 regions. The HTBI primer set served for first-round RT-PCR of the TCR CDR3. MiXCR, run by TCRdb on the multiplex PCR reads, gives a single entry per CDR3 protein. The sample shows 300,000 to 450,000 distinct CDR3 sequences, about a sixth of them seen only once. Each diagnosis drew on symptoms, thyroxine, TRAb, thyroid ultrasound and orbital computed tomography findings. PBMCs were collected from an approximately 9.3 ml volume of fresh peripheral blood. The J gene is TRBJ2-7, the V gene TRBV11-2, with D possibly being TRBD1 or TRBD2 (5 bases each). Sequenced: blood. This clonotype was sampled from a woman younger than 45 with Graves' hyperthyroidism that later progressed to Graves' ophthalmopathy. The chain's CDR3 is CASGPPYEQYF. CDR3 coding DNA: TGTGCCTCGGGACCCCCCTACGAGCAGTACTTC.